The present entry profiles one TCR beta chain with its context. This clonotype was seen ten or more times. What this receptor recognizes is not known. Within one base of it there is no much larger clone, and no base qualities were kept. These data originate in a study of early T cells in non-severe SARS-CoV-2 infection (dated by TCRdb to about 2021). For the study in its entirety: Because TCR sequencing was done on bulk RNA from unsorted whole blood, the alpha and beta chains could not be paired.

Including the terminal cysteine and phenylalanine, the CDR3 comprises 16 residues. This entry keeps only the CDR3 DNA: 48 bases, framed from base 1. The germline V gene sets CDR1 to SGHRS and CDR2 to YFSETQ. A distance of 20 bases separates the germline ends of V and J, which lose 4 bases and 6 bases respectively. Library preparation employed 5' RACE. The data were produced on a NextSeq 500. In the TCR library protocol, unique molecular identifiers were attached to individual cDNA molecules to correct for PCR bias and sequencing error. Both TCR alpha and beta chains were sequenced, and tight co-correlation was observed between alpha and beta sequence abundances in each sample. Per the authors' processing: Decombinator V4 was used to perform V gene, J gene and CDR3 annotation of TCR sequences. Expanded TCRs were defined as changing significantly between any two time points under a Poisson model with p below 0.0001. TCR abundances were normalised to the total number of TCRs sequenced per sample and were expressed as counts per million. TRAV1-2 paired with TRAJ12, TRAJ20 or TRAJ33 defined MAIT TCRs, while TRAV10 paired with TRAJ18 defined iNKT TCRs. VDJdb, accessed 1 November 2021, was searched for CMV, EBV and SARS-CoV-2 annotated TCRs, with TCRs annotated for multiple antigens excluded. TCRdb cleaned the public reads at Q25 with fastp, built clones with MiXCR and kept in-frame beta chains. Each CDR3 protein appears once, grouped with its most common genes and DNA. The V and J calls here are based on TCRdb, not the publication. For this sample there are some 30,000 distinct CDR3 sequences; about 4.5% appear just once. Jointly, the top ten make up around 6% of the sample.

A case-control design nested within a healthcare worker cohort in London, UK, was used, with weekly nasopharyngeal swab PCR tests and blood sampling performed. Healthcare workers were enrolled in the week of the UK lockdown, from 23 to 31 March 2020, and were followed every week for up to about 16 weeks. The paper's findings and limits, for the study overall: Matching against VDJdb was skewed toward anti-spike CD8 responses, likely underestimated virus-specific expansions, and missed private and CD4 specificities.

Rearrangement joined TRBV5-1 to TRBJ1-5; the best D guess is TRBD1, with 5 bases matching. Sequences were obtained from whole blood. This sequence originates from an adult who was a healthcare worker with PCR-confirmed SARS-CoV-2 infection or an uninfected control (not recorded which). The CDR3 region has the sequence CASSEGSPQGGQPQHF. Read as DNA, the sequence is TGCGCCAGCAGCGAGGGCTCACCTCAGGGCGGTCAGCCCCAGCATTTT.